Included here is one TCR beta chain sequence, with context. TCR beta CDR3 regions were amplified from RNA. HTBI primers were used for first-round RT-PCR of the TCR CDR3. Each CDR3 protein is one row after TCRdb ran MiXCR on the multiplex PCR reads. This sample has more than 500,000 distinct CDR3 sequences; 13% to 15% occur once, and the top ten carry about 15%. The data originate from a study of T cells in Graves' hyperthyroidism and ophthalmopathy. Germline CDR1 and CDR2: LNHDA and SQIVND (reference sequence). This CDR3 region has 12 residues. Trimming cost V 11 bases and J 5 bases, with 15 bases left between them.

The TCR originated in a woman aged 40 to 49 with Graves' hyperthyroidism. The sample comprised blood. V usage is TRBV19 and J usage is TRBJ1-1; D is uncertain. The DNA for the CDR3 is TGTGCCTGCGGACCGTTGAGTACTGAAGCTTTCTTT. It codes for CACGPLSTEAFF.